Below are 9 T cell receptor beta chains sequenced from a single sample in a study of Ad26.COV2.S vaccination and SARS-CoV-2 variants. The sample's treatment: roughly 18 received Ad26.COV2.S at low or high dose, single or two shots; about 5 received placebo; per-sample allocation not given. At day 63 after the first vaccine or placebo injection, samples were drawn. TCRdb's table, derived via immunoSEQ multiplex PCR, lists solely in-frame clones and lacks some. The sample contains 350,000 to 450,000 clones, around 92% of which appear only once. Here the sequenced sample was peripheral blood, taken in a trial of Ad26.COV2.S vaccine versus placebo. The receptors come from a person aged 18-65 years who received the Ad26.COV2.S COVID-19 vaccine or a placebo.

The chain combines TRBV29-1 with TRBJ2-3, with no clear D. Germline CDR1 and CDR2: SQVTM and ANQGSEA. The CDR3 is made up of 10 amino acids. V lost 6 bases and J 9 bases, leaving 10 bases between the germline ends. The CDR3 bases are TGCAGCGTGGCCCACGAGACGCAGTATTTT. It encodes CSVAHETQYF.

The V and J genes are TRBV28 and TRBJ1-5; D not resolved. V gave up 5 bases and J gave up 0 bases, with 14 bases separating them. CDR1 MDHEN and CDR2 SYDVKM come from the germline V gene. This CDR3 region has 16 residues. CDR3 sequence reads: CASSPGPQVSNQPQHF. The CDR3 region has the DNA TGTGCCAGCAGTCCTGGCCCGCAGGTTAGCAATCAGCCCCAGCATTTT.

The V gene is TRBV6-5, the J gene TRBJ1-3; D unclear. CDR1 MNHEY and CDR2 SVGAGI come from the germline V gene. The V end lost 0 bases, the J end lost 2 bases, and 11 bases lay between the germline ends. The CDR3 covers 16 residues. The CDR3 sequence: CASSYSRSSTGNTIYF. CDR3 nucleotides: TGTGCCAGCAGTTACTCGAGGTCTAGTACTGGAAACACCATATATTTT.

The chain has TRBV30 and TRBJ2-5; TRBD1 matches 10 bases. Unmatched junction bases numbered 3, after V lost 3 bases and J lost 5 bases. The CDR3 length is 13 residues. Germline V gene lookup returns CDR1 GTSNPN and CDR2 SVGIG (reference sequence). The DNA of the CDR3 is TGTGCCTGGAGGGGACAGGGGATGGAGACCCAGTACTTC. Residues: CAWRGQGMETQYF.

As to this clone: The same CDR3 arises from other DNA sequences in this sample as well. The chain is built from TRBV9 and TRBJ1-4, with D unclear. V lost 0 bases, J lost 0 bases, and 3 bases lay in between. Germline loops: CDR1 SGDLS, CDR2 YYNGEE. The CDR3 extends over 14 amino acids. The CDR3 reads CASSVGSTNEKLFF. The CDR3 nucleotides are TGTGCCAGCAGCGTAGGTTCAACTAATGAAAAACTGTTTTTT.

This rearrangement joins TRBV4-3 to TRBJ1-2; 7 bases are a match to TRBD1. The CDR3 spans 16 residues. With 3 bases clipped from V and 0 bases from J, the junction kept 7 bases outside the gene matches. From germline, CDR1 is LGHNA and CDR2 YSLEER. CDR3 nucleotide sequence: TGCGCCAGCAGCCAGTCCGGGACAGCAACTAACTATGGCTACACCTTC. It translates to CASSQSGTATNYGYTF.

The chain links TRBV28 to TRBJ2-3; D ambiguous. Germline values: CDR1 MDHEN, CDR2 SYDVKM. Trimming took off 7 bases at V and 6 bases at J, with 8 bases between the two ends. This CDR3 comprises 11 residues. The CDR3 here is CASTAEDTQYF. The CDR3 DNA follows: TGTGCCAGCACGGCGGAGGATACGCAGTATTTT.

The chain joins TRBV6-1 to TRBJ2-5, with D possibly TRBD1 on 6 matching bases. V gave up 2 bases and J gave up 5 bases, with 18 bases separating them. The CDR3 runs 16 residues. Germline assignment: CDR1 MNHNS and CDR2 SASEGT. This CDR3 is CASSEQAGVPMETQYF. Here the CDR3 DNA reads TGTGCCAGCAGTGAACAAGCAGGGGTACCGATGGAGACCCAGTACTTC.

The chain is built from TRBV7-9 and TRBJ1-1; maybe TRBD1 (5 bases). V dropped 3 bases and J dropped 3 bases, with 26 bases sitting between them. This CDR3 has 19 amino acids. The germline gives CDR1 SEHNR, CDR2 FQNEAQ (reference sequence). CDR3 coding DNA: TGTGCCAGCAGCTTGGCCTCTCTGGGGCAGGGCAAAAGGCACACTGAAGCTTTCTTT. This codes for CASSLASLGQGKRHTEAFF.